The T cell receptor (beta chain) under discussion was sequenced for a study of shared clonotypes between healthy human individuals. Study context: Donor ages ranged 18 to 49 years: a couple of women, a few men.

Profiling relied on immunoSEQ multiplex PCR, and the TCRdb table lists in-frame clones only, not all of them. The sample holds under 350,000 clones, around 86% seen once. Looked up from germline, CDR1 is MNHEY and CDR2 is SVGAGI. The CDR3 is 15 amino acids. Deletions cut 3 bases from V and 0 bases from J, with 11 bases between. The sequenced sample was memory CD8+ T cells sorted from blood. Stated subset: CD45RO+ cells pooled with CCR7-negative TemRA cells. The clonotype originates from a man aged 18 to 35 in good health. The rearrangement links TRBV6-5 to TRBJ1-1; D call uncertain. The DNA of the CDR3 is TGTGCCAGCAGTTATTACAGTACTTTGAACACTGAAGCTTTCTTT. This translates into CASSYYSTLNTEAFF.